This record looks at one T cell receptor (beta chain) sequence and its context. Antigen unknown. The authors incorporated unique molecular identifiers into the TCR beta cDNA libraries. Using its own MiXCR run on the PCR reads, TCRdb lists one record per CDR3 protein. The table records 700,000 to 800,000 distinct CDR3 sequences, 30% of them present only once. CDR3 length: 13 residues. Germline V gene sequence: CDR1 ENHRY, CDR2 SYGVKD. Deletions cut 2 bases from V and 5 bases from J, with 9 bases between. This specimen belongs to a study of post-analysis software for immune sequencing data. Study-wide results and caveats: There were five TRBV segments more frequent in patients than controls, and TRBV5-6, TRBV5-1 and TRBV20-1 were among them. The normalized Chao1 diversity of multiple sclerosis patients was significantly lower than that of controls. Samples from one preparation batch, clustered by F measure, grouped strongly together.

The chain has TRBV10-3 and TRBJ1-2; no definite D call. The sequenced sample consisted of blood. This clonotype originated in a girl under 18 with multiple sclerosis. Written as DNA, the CDR3 is TGTGCCATCAGTGAGATGACAAATTATGGCTACACCTTC. Its translation: CAISEMTNYGYTF.